This note documents a single T cell receptor (beta chain) sequence. The target of this receptor is not known. A much larger clone differs from this one at a single base, so this may be a read error. Reading from cysteine to phenylalanine, the CDR3 counts 18 amino acids. Here the CDR3 DNA is all that survives: 54 bases in frame from base 1. The germline V gene gives CDR1 as SGHTA and CDR2 as FQGNSA. V ends up 5 bases short and J 5 bases short, with an unmatched junction base count of 15. Donors were a few dozen systemically healthy Caucasian individuals from Russia aged about 6 to 100 years. Approximately 9.7 milliliters of peripheral blood were drawn from each donor into EDTA-treated Vacutainer tubes. Ficoll-Paque density-gradient centrifugation was used to isolate PBMCs, with at least 7 million per sample. Total RNA was extracted from PBMCs with Trizol reagent, with at least 5 micrograms obtained per sample. Naive CD45RAhigh/CD27high T cell percentages were measured by flow cytometry on a PBMC aliquot from every donor.

The data were obtained in a study of blood T cells in healthy people across ages (dated by TCRdb to about 2015). About the investigation overall: In model experiments, roughly one uniquely barcoded TCR beta cDNA molecule per two T cells was captured by template switching. Donors were grouped into four age groups: young (average approximately 16 years), middle-aged (39), aged (approximately 67) and long-lived (roughly 80). Using deep sequencing normalized with unique cDNA molecular identifiers, the study measured how TCR beta repertoire diversity changes with age. To avoid experimental bias, donors of different ages were randomly spread across the sequencing lanes. The study analyzed two additional independent replicas of 1 million unique cDNA reads from the same blood draw for two donors, one aged 18 to 29 and one aged 80 or older.

The library relied on 5' RACE. Sequencing instrument: Illumina HiSeq 2500. A second PCR of roughly 6 to 11 cycles was run with a J-beta primer mix and a sample-barcoded 5' primer. A unique molecular identifier was introduced onto each TCR beta cDNA molecule by a template-switch 5' adaptor carrying 12 random nucleotides. Each sample yielded at least 3 million CDR3-containing paired-end reads. All of the RNA was converted into first-strand cDNA using the Mint cDNA synthesis kit, with a TRBC-specific oligonucleotide serving as the primer. After uracil-DNA glycosylase treatment, a first 18-cycle PCR used universal primers M1SS and BC2_uni_R on all cDNA. The original pipeline was this. Each sample was normalized by randomly selecting 1 million high-quality reads, each carrying a distinct molecular identifier. Instead of being binned into consensus sequences, reads that shared molecular identifiers were thrown out. MiTCR, set to a Q25 quality threshold and the strictest error-elimination algorithm, was used for CDR3 identification, clonotype clustering and error correction. Lower-bound total TCR beta diversity was estimated with a nonparametric unseen species model using Euler transformation. The public reads were run again by TCRdb, first through fastp at Q25 and then through MiXCR, and only productive beta chains were kept. Entries are consolidated by CDR3 protein sequence, retaining the most common genes and DNA. TCRdb assigned the V and J calls; the authors' analysis was not used. The sample table contains about 1.5 million distinct CDR3 sequences; only one count was recorded for under 55% of them. More than 4% of the sample is taken by the ten largest.

Points the paper makes about the study in general: Donor CMV infection status was unknown, potentially confounding age-related changes in expanded clonotypes. Estimates of total diversity based on one million sequenced T cells were regarded as lower bounds and as underestimates. As age increased, observed TCR beta diversity per million T cells dropped in a roughly linear way, and a significant reduction was already evident by age around 41. The percentage of naive T cells measured by flow cytometry correlated strongly with observed TCR beta diversity. Conclusive comparison of naive and antigen-experienced compartments was prevented by the profiling of bulk unsorted PBMCs. Compared with the aged group, the long-lived group had more naive CD4+ T cells, fewer expanded clones and increased TCR diversity, suggesting age selection.

The receptor's source is a woman under 30 in good health. The chain couples TRBV7-2 to TRBJ2-1; TRBD1 aligns with 10 central bases. The sample comprised blood. At the DNA level, the sequence is TGTGCCAGCAGCCAAGGGGGACAGGGGATTACAGGTCACAATGAGCAGTTCTTC. The resulting protein is CASSQGGQGITGHNEQFF.